This T cell receptor (beta chain) was recovered during a study of siplizumab effects on memory and regulatory T cells. Sequencing was performed with immunoSEQ multiplex PCR; in TCRdb, only in-frame clones are kept and a portion is missing. This sample has 99,000 or so clones, with over 90% found just once. CDR1 and CDR2 from the germline V gene are WNHNN and SYGVQD (reference sequence). V shed 4 bases and J shed 5 bases, with 16 bases lying between them. The CDR3 has 15 residues. The sample comprised non-Treg CD4+ T cells sorted from blood. V and J are TRBV10-1 and TRBJ2-3; D may be TRBD2 (6 bases). This clonotype was obtained from a human donor in good health. CDR3 DNA: TGCGCCAGCAGTGCCGGGACTGATGCACGAGATACGCAGTATTTT. It encodes CASSAGTDARDTQYF.